The T cell receptor (beta chain) under discussion was sequenced for a study of blood T cell repertoires in COVID-19. Study background: Acute and convalescent COVID-19 specimens originated in the United States, Italy and Spain. Nucleic acid was either cDNA or gDNA, and it came from T cells, B-cell-depleted T cells, or PBMCs.

In this sample, this clone turned up a few times. Per the authors' pipeline: Scientists estimated how many nucleated cells there were by amplifying reference gene primers. Data came from immunoSEQ multiplex PCR; TCRdb stores just in-frame clones and leaves some out. The DNA gave D and trimming, while V, J and clone size come from that table. This sample has roughly 250,000 clones, with 84% found just once. This TCR was recovered from a man aged 50 to 60 with active or convalescent COVID-19. The specimen was peripheral blood.

The CDR3 nucleotides are TGCAGTGCTAGTCCGGGTCGTAGCACAGATACGCAGTATTTT. Its translation is CSASPGRSTDTQYF. The V and J genes are TRBV20-1 and TRBJ2-3; no clear D. CDR1 and CDR2 (germline): DFQATT, SNEGSKA (reference sequence). The V end lost 3 bases, the J end lost 0 bases, and 10 bases lay between the germline ends. This CDR3 has 14 amino acids.